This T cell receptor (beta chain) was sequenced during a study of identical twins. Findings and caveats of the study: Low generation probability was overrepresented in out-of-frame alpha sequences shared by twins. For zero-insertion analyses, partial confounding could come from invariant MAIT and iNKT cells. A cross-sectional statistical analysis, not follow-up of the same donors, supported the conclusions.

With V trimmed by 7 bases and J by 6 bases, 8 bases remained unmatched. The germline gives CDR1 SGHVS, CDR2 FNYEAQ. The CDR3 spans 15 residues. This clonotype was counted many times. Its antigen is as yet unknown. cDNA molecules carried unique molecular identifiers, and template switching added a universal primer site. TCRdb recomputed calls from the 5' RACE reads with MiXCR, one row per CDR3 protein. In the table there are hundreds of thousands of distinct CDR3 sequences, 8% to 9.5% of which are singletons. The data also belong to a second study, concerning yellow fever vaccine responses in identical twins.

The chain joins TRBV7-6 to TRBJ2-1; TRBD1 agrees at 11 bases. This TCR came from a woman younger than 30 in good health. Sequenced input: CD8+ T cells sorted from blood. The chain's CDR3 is CASTLTGTGGNEQFF. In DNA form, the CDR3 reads TGTGCCAGCACCTTGACCGGGACAGGGGGCAATGAGCAGTTCTTC.